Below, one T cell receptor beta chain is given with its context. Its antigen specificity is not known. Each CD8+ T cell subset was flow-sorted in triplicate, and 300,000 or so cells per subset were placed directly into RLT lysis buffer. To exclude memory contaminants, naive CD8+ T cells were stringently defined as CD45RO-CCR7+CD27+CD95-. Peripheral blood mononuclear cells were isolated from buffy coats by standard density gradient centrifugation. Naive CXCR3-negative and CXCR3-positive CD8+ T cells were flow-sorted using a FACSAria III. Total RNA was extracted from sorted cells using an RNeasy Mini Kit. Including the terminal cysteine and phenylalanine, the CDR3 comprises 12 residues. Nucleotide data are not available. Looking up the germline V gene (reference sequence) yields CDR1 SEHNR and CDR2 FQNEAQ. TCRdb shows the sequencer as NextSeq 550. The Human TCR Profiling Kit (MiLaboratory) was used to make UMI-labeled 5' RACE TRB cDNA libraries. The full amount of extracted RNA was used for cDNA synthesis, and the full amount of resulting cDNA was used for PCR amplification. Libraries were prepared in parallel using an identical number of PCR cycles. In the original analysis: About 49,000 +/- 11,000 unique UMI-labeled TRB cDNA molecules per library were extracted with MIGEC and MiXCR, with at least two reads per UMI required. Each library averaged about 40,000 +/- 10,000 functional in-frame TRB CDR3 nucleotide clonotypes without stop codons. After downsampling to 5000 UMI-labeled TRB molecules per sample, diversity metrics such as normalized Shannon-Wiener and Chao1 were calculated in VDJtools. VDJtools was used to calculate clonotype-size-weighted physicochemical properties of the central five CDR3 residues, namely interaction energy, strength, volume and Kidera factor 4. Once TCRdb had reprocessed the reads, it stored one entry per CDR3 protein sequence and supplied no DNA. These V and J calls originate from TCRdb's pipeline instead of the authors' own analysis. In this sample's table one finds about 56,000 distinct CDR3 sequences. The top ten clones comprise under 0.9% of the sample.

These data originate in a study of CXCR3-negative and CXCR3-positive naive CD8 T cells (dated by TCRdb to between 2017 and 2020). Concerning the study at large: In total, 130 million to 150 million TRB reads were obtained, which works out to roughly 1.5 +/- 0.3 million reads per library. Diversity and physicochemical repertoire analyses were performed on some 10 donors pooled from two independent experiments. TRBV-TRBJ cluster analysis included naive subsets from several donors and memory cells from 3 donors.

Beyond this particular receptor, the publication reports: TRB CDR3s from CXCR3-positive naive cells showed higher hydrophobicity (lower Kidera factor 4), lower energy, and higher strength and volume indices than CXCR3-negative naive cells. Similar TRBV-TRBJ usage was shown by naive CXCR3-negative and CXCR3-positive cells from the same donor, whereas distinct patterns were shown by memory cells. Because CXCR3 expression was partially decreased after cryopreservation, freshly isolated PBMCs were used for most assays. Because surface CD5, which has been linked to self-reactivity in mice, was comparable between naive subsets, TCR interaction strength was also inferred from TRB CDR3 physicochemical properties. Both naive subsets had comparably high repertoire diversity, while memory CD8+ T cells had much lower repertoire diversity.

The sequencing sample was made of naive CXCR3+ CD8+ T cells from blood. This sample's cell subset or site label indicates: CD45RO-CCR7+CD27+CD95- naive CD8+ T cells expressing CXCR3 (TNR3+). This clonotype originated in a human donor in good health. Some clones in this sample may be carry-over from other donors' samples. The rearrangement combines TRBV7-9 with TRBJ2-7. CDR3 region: CASSLEGSEQYF.